One and the same sample provided the 24 T cell receptor beta chains below, sequenced in a study of cytomegalovirus exposure and HLA in healthy donors. PCR was performed using 60 Vbeta and 13 Jbeta primers. TCRdb keeps only in-frame clones here, not all; method: immunoSEQ multiplex PCR. Among 110,000 or so clones listed, 65% to 90% were seen once. The sequenced sample was PBMCs. These receptors all stem from a man aged 30 to 45 in good health and CMV-seropositive.

The rearrangement joins TRBV27 to TRBJ2-3; TRBD2 is a possible D gene (6 bases). V shed 10 bases and J shed 2 bases, with 16 bases lying between them. The germline gives CDR1 MNHEY, CDR2 SMNVEV (reference sequence). This CDR3 region has 14 residues. The CDR3 sequence is CATIRDSNTDTQYF. The CDR3 DNA sequence: TGTGCCACTATCCGGGACTCGAACACAGATACGCAGTATTTT.

This clone was observed a handful of times. The chain employs TRBV15 and TRBJ1-3, with 8 nucleotides matching TRBD1. Germline V gene lookup returns CDR1 LNHNV and CDR2 YYDKDF (reference sequence). The V gene end was trimmed by 5 bases and the J gene end by 0 bases; junction bases not matched to a gene: 9. This CDR3 has 17 residues. Written as DNA, the CDR3 is TGTGCCACCAGCTCCCCACAGGGGGGTGACTCTGGAAACACCATATATTTT. It is translated as CATSSPQGGDSGNTIYF.

The rearrangement uses TRBV7-6 and TRBJ2-3; TRBD2 matches at 8 bases. The CDR3 extends over 14 amino acids. J lost 5 bases, V lost 5 bases, and 6 bases had no gene match. The V gene's germline CDR1 is SGHVS and CDR2 FNYEAQ. The CDR3 loop is CASSTGGAGDTQYF. The CDR3 coding sequence is TGTGCCAGCAGCACCGGGGGGGCGGGAGATACGCAGTATTTT. The variable domain in full, completed from reference TRBV7-6 and TRBJ2-3, reads GAGVSQSPRYKVTKRGQDVALRCDPISGHVSLYWYRQALGQGPEFLTYFNYEAQQDKSGLPNDRFSAERPEGSISTLTIQRTEQRDSAMYRCASSTGGAGDTQYFGPGTRLTVL.

This clone was observed a few times. The rearrangement links TRBV14 to TRBJ2-2; D might be TRBD1 (6 bases). Looked up from germline, CDR1 is SGHDN and CDR2 is FVKESK. V lost 6 bases and J 4 bases, leaving 21 bases between the germline ends. This CDR3 region has 17 residues. CDR3 loop: CASRQAAGGAGTGELFF. Here the CDR3 DNA reads TGTGCCAGCAGGCAGGCCGCTGGGGGCGCGGGCACCGGGGAGCTGTTTTTT.

The chain is built from TRBV4-1 and TRBJ2-1, with 12 positions matching TRBD2. Looked up from germline, CDR1 is MGHRA and CDR2 is YSYEKL. With V trimmed by 6 bases and J by 4 bases, 7 bases remained unmatched. The length of the CDR3 is 16 residues. Here the CDR3 reads CASSPVLAGGYNEQFF. CDR3 nucleotides: TGCGCCAGCAGTCCTGTACTAGCGGGGGGTTACAATGAGCAGTTCTTC.

The V gene is TRBV5-1, the J gene TRBJ2-7; 7 bases map to TRBD1. Germline loops: CDR1 SGHRS, CDR2 YFSETQ. V gave up 5 bases and J gave up 3 bases; unmatched junction bases: 2. The CDR3 covers 12 residues. CDR3 in amino acids: CASRQGVYEQYF. CDR3 in DNA: TGCGCCAGCAGGCAGGGGGTCTACGAGCAGTACTTC.

This clone showed up just once. The gene calls are TRBV13 and TRBJ2-6; unclear D gene. This CDR3 spans 17 amino acids. V was clipped by 4 bases and J by 4 bases, with 17 bases between them. Germline V lookup: CDR1 PRHDT, CDR2 FYEKMQ (reference sequence). CDR3 bases: TGTGCCAGCAGCTACGCGTACAGTTCTCCCGGGGCCAACGTCCTGACTTTC. Translated, it gives CASSYAYSSPGANVLTF. The variable domain in full, with the rest retrieved from reference TRBV13 and TRBJ2-6, is AAGVIQSPRHLIKEKRETATLKCYPIPRHDTVYWYQQGPGQDPQFLISFYEKMQSDKGSIPDRFSAQQFSDYHSELNMSSLELGDSALYFCASSYAYSSPGANVLTFGAGSRLTVL.

The rearrangement joins TRBV11-2 to TRBJ2-7; D not resolved. Trimming removed 3 bases from V and 2 bases from J, with 5 bases in between. The CDR3 extends over 12 amino acids. Germline V gives CDR1 SGHAT, CDR2 FQNNGV. The CDR3 nucleotides read TGTGCCAGCAGCTTCTTTCCCTACGAGCAGTACTTC. This encodes CASSFFPYEQYF.

This rearrangement joins TRBV14 to TRBJ2-7; D gene unclear. V was shortened by 0 bases and J by 3 bases, with 12 bases between the two germline ends. The CDR3 has 15 amino acids. Germline V gene lookup returns CDR1 SGHDN and CDR2 FVKESK. The CDR3 loop reads CASSQDLARNYEQYF. CDR3 coding DNA: TGTGCCAGCAGCCAAGATTTGGCCCGCAACTACGAGCAGTACTTC. Variable domain in full (rest from reference TRBV14 and TRBJ2-7): EAGVTQFPSHSVIEKGQTVTLRCDPISGHDNLYWYRRVMGKEIKFLLHFVKESKQDESGMPNNRFLAERTGGTYSTLKVQPAELEDSGVYFCASSQDLARNYEQYFGPGTRLTVT.

This clone was counted only a few times. The chain is built from TRBV29-1 and TRBJ2-3; TRBD2 agrees at 8 bases. Looked up from germline, CDR1 is SQVTM and CDR2 is ANQGSEA. The CDR3 covers 13 residues. V dropped 7 bases and J dropped 4; count of bases not matched to a gene: 7. This CDR3 reads CSAAGTSSDTQYF. The CDR3 coding sequence is TGCAGCGCTGCCGGGACTAGTTCAGATACGCAGTATTTT.

The chain uses TRBV5-4 and TRBJ2-5; 7 bases align to TRBD1. Germline V CDR1 and CDR2: SGHNT, YYREEE (reference sequence). This CDR3 contains 14 residues. V was pared by 3 bases and J by 3 bases, with 5 bases of the junction left unmatched. CDR3 sequence (DNA): TGTGCCAGCAGCTCCCGGACAGGCAAAGAGACCCAGTACTTC. This translates into CASSSRTGKETQYF.

The CDR3 region has the DNA TGTGCCAGCAGCCCCGGGACAGTTGGCGAGCAGTACTTC. Its protein product is CASSPGTVGEQYF. The chain has TRBV11-2 and TRBJ2-7, with 7 bases fitting TRBD1. V was pared by 5 bases and J by 6 bases, with 7 bases of the junction left unmatched. Germline assignment: CDR1 SGHAT and CDR2 FQNNGV. This CDR3 comprises 13 residues.

This clone appeared once. The V and J genes are TRBV4-2 and TRBJ2-5; TRBD2 aligns across 9 bases. This CDR3 region has 16 residues. Per germline, CDR1 LGHNA and CDR2 YNFKEQ. Trimming cost V 0 bases and J 2 bases; bases outside gene matches: 4. The CDR3 bases are TGTGCCAGCAGCCAAGATCGGGCGGGGGGGCAAGAGACCCAGTACTTC. Its translation: CASSQDRAGGQETQYF.

This rearrangement joins TRBV4-3 to TRBJ2-2, with TRBD1 as a possible D gene (5 bases). CDR3 length: 14 amino acids. Trimming removed 3 bases at V and 5 bases at J, with 10 bases between. Germline V gene lookup returns CDR1 LGHNA and CDR2 YSLEER. DNA of the CDR3: TGCGCCAGCAGCCAGGGGCCTAGTACCGGGGAGCTGTTTTTT. Encoded protein: CASSQGPSTGELFF.

The chain has TRBV5-4 and TRBJ2-5, with 7 bases lining up with TRBD1. The DNA end is more similar to TRBJ2-7, so the J call may be wrong. Germline CDR1 and CDR2: SGHNT and YYREEE (reference sequence). The CDR3 totals 12 residues. CDR3 amino acids: CASSLQGNEQYF. CDR3 in DNA: TGTGCCAGCAGCTTACAGGGGAACGAGCAGTACTTC.

The V gene is TRBV15, the J gene TRBJ2-3; D remains unclear. This CDR3 is built from 14 residues. Germline V gene sequence: CDR1 LNHNV, CDR2 YYDKDF (reference sequence). V was clipped by 3 bases and J by 1 base, with 8 bases between them. CDR3 sequence: CATSSIPGTDTQYF. In nucleotides, the CDR3 is TGTGCCACCAGCAGCATCCCAGGCACAGATACGCAGTATTTT. The whole variable domain, remainder taken from reference TRBV15 and TRBJ2-3, is DAMVIQNPRYQVTQFGKPVTLSCSQTLNHNVMYWYQQKSSQAPKLLFHYYDKDFNNEADTPDNFQSRRPNTSFCFLDIRSPGLGDTAMYLCATSSIPGTDTQYFGPGTRLTVL.

The chain links TRBV9 to TRBJ2-3; 7 bases line up with TRBD2. The V gene's germline CDR1 is SGDLS and CDR2 YYNGEE. The CDR3 covers 15 residues. Trimming cost V 3 bases and J 2 bases; bases outside gene matches: 6. The CDR3, as DNA: TGTGCCAGCAGCGAAACTAGCGTGTACACAGATACGCAGTATTTT. Protein: CASSETSVYTDTQYF.

The genes are TRBV4-1 and TRBJ1-5, with TRBD1 as a possible D gene (6 bases). V was pared by 6 bases and J by 7 bases, with 13 bases between. This CDR3 spans 13 amino acids. CDR1 and CDR2 (germline): MGHRA, YSYEKL. The CDR3: CASSHRVRQPQHF. The CDR3 DNA reads as TGCGCCAGCAGTCACAGGGTCCGACAGCCCCAGCATTTT.

This chain uses TRBV4-1 with TRBJ1-4; D gene ambiguous. Trimming cost V 4 bases and J 7 bases, with 16 bases left between them. The CDR3 has 15 residues. Germline V CDR1 and CDR2: MGHRA, YSYEKL. The CDR3 DNA is TGCGCCAGCAGCCCCACGGGGAGTAAAGGTGAAAAACTGTTTTTT. This gives the protein CASSPTGSKGEKLFF.

The chain carries TRBV5-4 and TRBJ2-1; TRBD1 matches 9 bases. This CDR3 spans 15 amino acids. With V trimmed by 3 bases and J by 8 bases, 9 bases remained unmatched. Germline CDR1 and CDR2: SGHNT and YYREEE (reference sequence). The CDR3 sequence: CASSSPTGGGDEQFF. The DNA for the CDR3 is TGTGCCAGCAGCTCCCCGACAGGGGGAGGGGATGAGCAGTTCTTC. Full variable domain (remainder filled in from reference TRBV5-4 and TRBJ2-1): ETGVTQSPTHLIKTRGQQVTLRCSSQSGHNTVSWYQQALGQGPQFIFQYYREEENGRGNFPPRFSGLQFPNYSSELNVNALELDDSALYLCASSSPTGGGDEQFFGPGTRLTVL.

The V and J genes are TRBV6-8 and TRBJ2-3, with 7 bases identical to TRBD2. Per the germline V gene, CDR1 is MNHGY and CDR2 is SAAAGT. CDR3 length: 14 amino acids. V trimming: 7 bases; J trimming: 5 bases; junction bases outside the gene matches: 9. The CDR3 loop reads CASTLTSWGDTQYF. As DNA, the CDR3 is TGTGCCAGCACCTTGACTAGCTGGGGAGATACGCAGTATTTT.

This chain uses TRBV5-1 with TRBJ1-5; perhaps TRBD1 as D (5 bases). Germline V CDR1 and CDR2: SGHRS, YFSETQ. V gave up 2 bases and J gave up 3 bases, with 12 bases separating them. The CDR3 loop spans 15 amino acids. CDR3 DNA: TGCGCCAGCAGCTTAACTGACAGCCACAATCAGCCCCAGCATTTT. Translating gives CASSLTDSHNQPQHF. The full variable domain, with the rest looked up from reference TRBV5-1 and TRBJ1-5, is KAGVTQTPRYLIKTRGQQVTLSCSPISGHRSVSWYQQTPGQGLQFLFEYFSETQRNKGNFPGRFSGRQFSNSRSEMNVSTLELGDSALYLCASSLTDSHNQPQHFGDGTRLSIL.

The rearrangement links TRBV27 to TRBJ1-4; D may be TRBD1 (6 bases). V lost 6 bases and J lost 8, with 19 bases in between. Germline lookup yields CDR1 MNHEY and CDR2 SMNVEV (reference sequence). The CDR3 runs 15 residues. As DNA, the CDR3 is TGTGCCAGCAGCCACAGGGACCGCCTCATCGAAAAACTGTTTTTT. It encodes CASSHRDRLIEKLFF.

The chain employs TRBV11-1 and TRBJ2-2; D is possibly TRBD2 (6 bases). This CDR3 is built from 17 residues. CDR1 SGHAT and CDR2 FQDESV come from the germline V gene (reference sequence). V gave up 2 bases and J gave up 0 bases, with 13 bases separating them. The CDR3 nucleotides read TGTGCCAGCAGCTTACATCGGAGGGGATCGAACACCGGGGAGCTGTTTTTT. It specifies CASSLHRRGSNTGELFF.